The entry below describes one T cell receptor beta chain. Germline CDR1 is SNHLY and CDR2 is FYNNEI. The germline V and J ends were trimmed by 1 base and 0 bases, with 9 bases remaining between them. The CDR3 totals 15 residues. These data come from a study of control samples from healthy donors and cancer patients. The data were produced by immunoSEQ multiplex PCR, yet TCRdb's version contains in-frame clones alone and is incomplete. In the table there are over 120,000 clones, 91% of which are singletons. The clonotype originates from a man aged 25 to 40 in good health. The sample taken for sequencing was blood. V and J are TRBV2 and TRBJ1-2; D gene unclear. The CDR3 is CASSEEPLPNYGYTF. DNA for the CDR3: TGTGCCAGCAGTGAAGAACCGCTACCTAACTATGGCTACACCTTC. The full variable domain, its missing parts supplied by reference TRBV2 and TRBJ1-2, is EPEVTQTPSHQVTQMGQEVILRCVPISNHLYFYWYRQILGQKVEFLVSFYNNEISEKSEIFDDQFSVERPDGSNFTLKIRSTKLEDSAMYFCASSEEPLPNYGYTFGSGTRLTVV.